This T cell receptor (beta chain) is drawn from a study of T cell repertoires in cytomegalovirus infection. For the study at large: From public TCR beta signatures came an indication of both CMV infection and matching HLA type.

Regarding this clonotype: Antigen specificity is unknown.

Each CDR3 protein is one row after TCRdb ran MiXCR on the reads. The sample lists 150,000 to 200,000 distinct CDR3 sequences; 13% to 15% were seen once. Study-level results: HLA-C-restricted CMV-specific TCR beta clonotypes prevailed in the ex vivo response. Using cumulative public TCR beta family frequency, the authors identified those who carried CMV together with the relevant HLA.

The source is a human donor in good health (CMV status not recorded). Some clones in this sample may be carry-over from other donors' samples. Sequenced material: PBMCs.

The CDR3 protein is CASSPGTGFGTQYF. Here the CDR3 DNA reads TGTGCCAGCAGCCCGGGGACAGGGTTTGGGACGCAGTATTTT. V and J are TRBV7-3 and TRBJ2-3, with TRBD1 matching over 9 bases. Germline V gene lookup returns CDR1 SGHTA and CDR2 FQGTGA. This CDR3 is built from 14 residues. Trimming cost V 5 bases and J 9 bases; bases outside gene matches: 9.